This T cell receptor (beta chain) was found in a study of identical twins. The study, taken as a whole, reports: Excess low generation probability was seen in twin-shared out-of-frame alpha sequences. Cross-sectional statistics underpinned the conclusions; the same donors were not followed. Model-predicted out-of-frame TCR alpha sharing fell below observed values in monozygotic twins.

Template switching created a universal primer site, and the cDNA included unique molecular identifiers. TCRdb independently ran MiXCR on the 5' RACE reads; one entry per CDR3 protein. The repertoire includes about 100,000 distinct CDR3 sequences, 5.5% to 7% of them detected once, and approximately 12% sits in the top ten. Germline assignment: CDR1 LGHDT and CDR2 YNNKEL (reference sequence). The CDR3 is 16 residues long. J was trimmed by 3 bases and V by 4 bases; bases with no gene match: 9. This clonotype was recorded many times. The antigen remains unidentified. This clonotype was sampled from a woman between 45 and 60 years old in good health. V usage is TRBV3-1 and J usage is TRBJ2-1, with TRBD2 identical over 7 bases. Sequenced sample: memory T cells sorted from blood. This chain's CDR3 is CASSRRAGSIYNEQFF. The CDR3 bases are TGTGCCAGCAGCCGGCGAGCGGGATCTATCTACAATGAGCAGTTCTTC.